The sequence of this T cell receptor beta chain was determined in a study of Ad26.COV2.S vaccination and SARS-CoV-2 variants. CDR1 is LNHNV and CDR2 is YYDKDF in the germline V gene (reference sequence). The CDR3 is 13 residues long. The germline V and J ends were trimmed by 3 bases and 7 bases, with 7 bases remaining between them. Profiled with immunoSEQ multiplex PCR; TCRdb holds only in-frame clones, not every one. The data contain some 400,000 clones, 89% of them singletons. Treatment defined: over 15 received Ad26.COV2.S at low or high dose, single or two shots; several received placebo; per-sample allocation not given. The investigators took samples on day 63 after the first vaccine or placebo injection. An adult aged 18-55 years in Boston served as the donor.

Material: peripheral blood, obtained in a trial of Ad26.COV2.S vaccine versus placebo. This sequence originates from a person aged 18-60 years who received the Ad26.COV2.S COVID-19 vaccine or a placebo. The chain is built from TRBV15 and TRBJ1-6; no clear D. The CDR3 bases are TGTGCCACCAGCAGGGTGTCCAATTCACCCCTCCACTTT. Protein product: CATSRVSNSPLHF.